A single sample is the source of the 28 T cell receptor beta chains below, sequenced in a study of T cell repertoires in cytomegalovirus infection. From the reads, TCRdb called clonotypes with MiXCR, one entry per CDR3 protein. The sample has 250,000 to 300,000 distinct CDR3 sequences; 20% to 30% are singletons. Sequenced sample: PBMCs. These receptors all stem from a human donor in good health (CMV status not recorded). Some clones in this sample may be carry-over from other donors' samples.

This clonotype was detected many times. This rearrangement joins TRBV7-2 to TRBJ1-6, with D uncertain. The germline CDR1 and CDR2 sequences are SGHTA and FQGNSA. The CDR3 loop spans 14 amino acids. Trimming stripped 5 bases from V and 5 bases from J, with 10 bases between. The DNA for the CDR3 is TGTGCCAGCAGCCAAGGGTCCAATAATTCACCCCTCCACTTT. As protein: CASSQGSNNSPLHF.

The chain employs TRBV24-1 and TRBJ2-1, with 7 nucleotides matching TRBD1. The germline gives CDR1 KGHDR, CDR2 SFDVKD. This CDR3 is 12 amino acids long. V was pared by 4 bases and J by 12 bases, with 5 bases of the junction left unmatched. Here the CDR3 DNA reads TGTGCCACCAGTGAAGTGGACAGGATGCAGTTCTTC. Its translation: CATSEVDRMQFF.

The genes are TRBV28 and TRBJ2-1; D possibly corresponds to TRBD1 (6 bases). The CDR3 sequence is 15 residues long. Trimming took off 3 bases at V and 7 bases at J, with 16 bases between the two ends. The V gene's germline CDR1 is MDHEN and CDR2 SYDVKM. The DNA of the CDR3 is TGTGCCAGCAGTTTTGGAGGTGGGGGCGGAAATGAGCAGTTCTTC. Protein product: CASSFGGGGGNEQFF.

The gene calls are TRBV27 and TRBJ2-7, with D maybe TRBD1 (5 bases). The CDR3 loop spans 12 amino acids. Deletions cut 7 bases from V and 3 bases from J, with 10 bases between. From germline, CDR1 is MNHEY and CDR2 SMNVEV (reference sequence). The CDR3 loop reads CASKGINYEQYF. In DNA, the CDR3 is TGTGCCAGCAAGGGGATAAACTACGAGCAGTACTTC.

This clonotype was counted a few times. The V call is TRBV27, the J call TRBJ2-2, with TRBD1 matching over 8 bases. CDR1 MNHEY and CDR2 SMNVEV come from the germline V gene (reference sequence). The CDR3 is 15 amino acids. V shed 3 bases and J 4 bases; nucleotides not matched to a gene: 4. CDR3 coding DNA: TGTGCCAGCAGTTTGTCCAGGGGGCTCACCGGGGAGCTGTTTTTT. Translation: CASSLSRGLTGELFF.

The chain has TRBV27 and TRBJ1-5; 7 nucleotides agree with TRBD1. Germline V lookup: CDR1 MNHEY, CDR2 SMNVEV (reference sequence). The CDR3 has 15 amino acids. With 2 bases clipped from V and 6 bases from J, the junction kept 7 bases outside the gene matches. CDR3 loop: CASSLRRDSRQPQHF. The CDR3 nucleotides read TGTGCCAGCAGTTTAAGACGGGACAGCCGTCAGCCCCAGCATTTT.

This chain joins TRBV19 and TRBJ2-1, with D possibly TRBD1 on 5 matching bases. Germline CDR1 is LNHDA and CDR2 is SQIVND (reference sequence). Trimming took 2 bases from V and 8 from J, leaving 10 bases between them. CDR3 length equals 13 residues. CDR3 bases: TGTGCCAGTAGTATAAGCAGGGCTTATGAGCAGTTCTTC. Translated, it gives CASSISRAYEQFF.

The chain is built from TRBV7-2 and TRBJ1-1, with D unresolved. This CDR3 is 13 amino acids long. The germline gives CDR1 SGHTA, CDR2 FQGNSA. V was pared by 5 bases and J by 4 bases, with 11 bases between. As DNA, the CDR3 is TGTGCCAGCAGCCCGACGGCACTCACTGAAGCTTTCTTT. Translating gives CASSPTALTEAFF.

The CDR3 reads CSVDGRDGEKLFF. The CDR3, as DNA: TGCAGCGTTGACGGCAGGGACGGGGAAAAACTGTTTTTT. The chain recombines TRBV29-1 with TRBJ1-4, with a weak D call TRBD1 (5 bases). V lost 3 bases to trimming and J lost 8 bases, with 13 bases between them. There are 13 residues in the CDR3. Germline-derived CDR1 and CDR2 are SQVTM and ANQGSEA.

This chain links TRBV7-9 with TRBJ1-1, with D possibly being TRBD1 (6 bases). The CDR3 sequence is 14 residues long. Germline CDR1 is SEHNR and CDR2 is FQNEAQ (reference sequence). V was trimmed by 5 bases and J by 6 bases, leaving 16 bases between them. CDR3 loop: CASSRDTTWAEAFF. As DNA, the CDR3 is TGTGCCAGCAGCCGGGACACCACCTGGGCTGAAGCTTTCTTT.

This clonotype was recorded at least ten times. The rearrangement joins TRBV7-2 to TRBJ2-4; D gene uncertain. The CDR3 covers 12 residues. Germline V gives CDR1 SGHTA, CDR2 FQGNSA. Trimming cost V 1 base and J 8 bases, with 6 bases left between them. The CDR3 DNA reads as TGTGCCAGCAGCTTAGACCGGGACATTCAGTACTTC. Translating it yields CASSLDRDIQYF.

This clonotype was counted only a few times. The rearrangement joins TRBV29-1 to TRBJ1-1, with D hard to call. The CDR3 loop spans 14 amino acids. The germline V gene encodes CDR1 SQVTM and CDR2 ANQGSEA. Trimming pared 2 bases from V and 0 bases from J, leaving 10 bases between. The DNA for the CDR3 is TGCAGCGTTGAAAGCTGGATCTTGAACACTGAAGCTTTCTTT. Its translation is CSVESWILNTEAFF. Complete variable domain (other parts from reference TRBV29-1 and TRBJ1-1): SAVISQKPSRDICQRGTSLTIQCQVDSQVTMMFWYRQQPGQSLTLIATANQGSEATYESGFVIDKFPISRPNLTFSTLTVSNMSPEDSSIYLCSVESWILNTEAFFGQGTRLTVV.

The V and J genes are TRBV9 and TRBJ2-1, with 8 nucleotides matching TRBD1. From germline, CDR1 is SGDLS and CDR2 YYNGEE. After removal of 0 bases from V and 7 bases from J, the junction contained 9 bases not matched to a gene. This CDR3 is 16 amino acids long. The CDR3 protein is CASSVAQGVTPNEQFF. The CDR3 DNA follows: TGTGCCAGCAGCGTAGCACAGGGGGTCACCCCGAATGAGCAGTTCTTC.

The table lists this clonotype with many counts. This chain connects TRBV25-1 to TRBJ1-4; D gene uncertain. Trimming stripped 2 bases from V and 8 bases from J, with 12 bases between. Germline loops: CDR1 MGHDK, CDR2 SYGVNS. The CDR3 extends over 14 amino acids. The CDR3 protein is CASSELITGEKLFF. CDR3 coding DNA: TGTGCCAGCAGTGAACTGATCACGGGGGAAAAACTGTTTTTT.

This clonotype was counted between two and nine times. The chain is built from TRBV2 and TRBJ2-7; 11 nucleotides match TRBD2. Germline-derived CDR1 and CDR2 are SNHLY and FYNNEI. The CDR3 runs to 13 residues. The ends lost 6 bases at V and 6 bases at J; junction bases unmatched: 4. In nucleotides, the CDR3 is TGTGCCAGCAGCTATAGCGGGAGGGGCGAGCAGTACTTC. Translated: CASSYSGRGEQYF.

The chain recombines TRBV28 with TRBJ1-1; no clear D. V gave up 6 bases and J gave up 8 bases, with 13 bases separating them. The CDR3 is made up of 12 amino acids. CDR1 MDHEN and CDR2 SYDVKM come from the germline V gene. The CDR3 region has the DNA TGTGCCAGCAGACTTGGGCCTCGGGAAGCTTTCTTT. This encodes CASRLGPREAFF.

This chain uses TRBV29-1 with TRBJ1-2; 9 nucleotides match TRBD1. CDR1 is SQVTM, CDR2 ANQGSEA, per germline. The CDR3 is 13 residues long. V was pared by 6 bases and J by 3 bases, with 5 bases of the junction left unmatched. The CDR3 loop reads CSVGQGIDYGYTF. CDR3 DNA: TGCAGCGTCGGACAGGGGATCGACTATGGCTACACCTTC.

The chain combines TRBV27 with TRBJ1-2, with a possible D match to TRBD1 (5 bases). Germline values: CDR1 MNHEY, CDR2 SMNVEV (reference sequence). V was pared by 5 bases and J by 2 bases, with 9 bases between. The CDR3 consists of 13 residues. This CDR3 is CASSPQENYGYTF. The CDR3 DNA sequence: TGTGCCAGCAGTCCACAGGAAAACTATGGCTACACCTTC.

The genes are TRBV20-1 and TRBJ2-7, with 7 bases that match TRBD2. CDR1 is DFQATT and CDR2 is SNEGSKA in the germline V gene (reference sequence). The CDR3 runs 15 residues. V lost 5 bases and J lost 7; bases outside the gene matches: 17. The DNA for the CDR3 is TGCAGTGCTTTACCGGGACTACCCGTGGTGGTGGAGCAGTACTTC. As protein: CSALPGLPVVVEQYF.

The V call is TRBV6-6, the J call TRBJ1-5; tentatively, D is TRBD1 (5 bases). This CDR3 has 14 amino acids. V lost 2 bases and J 1 base, leaving 6 bases between the germline ends. Germline V lookup: CDR1 MNHNY, CDR2 SVGAGI (reference sequence). The CDR3 nucleotides are TGTGCCAGCAGTTACAGGGGAAGCAATCAGCCCCAGCATTTT. Amino acids: CASSYRGSNQPQHF.

This clonotype was picked up one time. The V gene is TRBV2, the J gene TRBJ2-7, with 7 positions matching TRBD1. V gave up 6 bases and J gave up 7 bases; unmatched junction bases: 6. Germline V lookup: CDR1 SNHLY, CDR2 FYNNEI. The CDR3 is 12 residues long. In nucleotides, the CDR3 is TGTGCCAGCAGCACCGGGACAGTGGAGCAGTACTTC. Encoded protein: CASSTGTVEQYF.

The J gene is TRBJ2-7, the V gene TRBV28; D remains unclear. There are 14 residues in the CDR3. V was cut by 7 bases and J by 2 bases, with 15 bases left in between. Germline CDR1 is MDHEN and CDR2 is SYDVKM. The CDR3 here is CASISLGTTYEQYF. The CDR3 DNA sequence: TGTGCCAGCATATCCCTCGGCACAACCTACGAGCAGTACTTC.

In this sample, this clonotype turned up a few times. V usage is TRBV6-2 or TRBV6-3 and J usage is TRBJ2-7; 7 bases map to TRBD1. There are 15 residues in the CDR3. Germline V gene sequence: CDR1 MNHEY, CDR2 SVGEGT. The ends lost 6 bases at V and 3 bases at J; junction bases unmatched: 11. In DNA form, the CDR3 reads TGTGCCAGCAGCCGAAGGGGGCAGGGCCGCTACGAGCAGTACTTC. Its protein product is CASSRRGQGRYEQYF.

This clonotype was observed a few times. In DNA, the CDR3 is TGCGCCAGCAGCCCCTCCGGTGGGAACACTGAAGCTTTCTTT. This sequence encodes CASSPSGGNTEAFF. The V and J genes are TRBV5-1 and TRBJ1-1; D gene uncertain. V dropped 4 bases and J dropped 1 base, with 11 bases sitting between them. The CDR3 is 14 amino acids. Germline assignment: CDR1 SGHRS and CDR2 YFSETQ.

This sequence joins TRBV20-1 and TRBJ2-3, with 8 bases lining up with TRBD1. The junction had 6 bases not matched to a gene; V was cut back by 7 bases and J by 9 bases. Germline V gene lookup returns CDR1 DFQATT and CDR2 SNEGSKA (reference sequence). The CDR3 runs to 11 residues. CDR3 nucleotides: TGCAGTGTCCCGGACAGGGCGACGCAGTATTTT. It encodes CSVPDRATQYF.

At least ten counts were recorded for this clonotype. The chain joins TRBV7-2 to TRBJ2-7, with 11 bases lining up with TRBD2. V trimming: 5 bases; J trimming: 4 bases; junction bases outside the gene matches: 4. The CDR3 totals 14 residues. The germline CDR1 and CDR2 sequences are SGHTA and FQGNSA. CDR3 protein: CASSVTSGDYEQYV. The CDR3 DNA follows: TGTGCCAGCAGCGTGACTAGCGGGGATTACGAGCAGTACGTC.

This clonotype was recorded a few times. The chain joins TRBV5-1 to TRBJ2-3; a weak D match, TRBD1 (6 bases). The CDR3 has 14 residues. The ends were cut back, 3 bases at V and 5 bases at J, with 13 bases in the middle. Germline V CDR1 and CDR2: SGHRS, YFSETQ. The CDR3 here is CASSSGTPQDTQYF. The CDR3 nucleotides read TGCGCCAGCAGCTCCGGGACACCCCAAGATACGCAGTATTTT. Full variable domain (rest looked up from reference TRBV5-1 and TRBJ2-3): KAGVTQTPRYLIKTRGQQVTLSCSPISGHRSVSWYQQTPGQGLQFLFEYFSETQRNKGNFPGRFSGRQFSNSRSEMNVSTLELGDSALYLCASSSGTPQDTQYFGPGTRLTVL.

In its sample, this clonotype was seen a few times. V gene TRBV15 combines with J gene TRBJ1-1, with D perhaps TRBD1 (6 bases). V was pared by 0 bases and J by 1 base, with 12 bases between. The CDR3 runs to 16 residues. Per the germline V gene, CDR1 is LNHNV and CDR2 is YYDKDF (reference sequence). The CDR3: CATSRDVAGANTEAFF. CDR3 nucleotide sequence: TGTGCCACCAGCAGAGATGTGGCAGGGGCGAACACTGAAGCTTTCTTT. Full variable domain (missing parts from reference TRBV15 and TRBJ1-1): DAMVIQNPRYQVTQFGKPVTLSCSQTLNHNVMYWYQQKSSQAPKLLFHYYDKDFNNEADTPDNFQSRRPNTSFCFLDIRSPGLGDTAMYLCATSRDVAGANTEAFFGQGTRLTVV.